This T cell receptor beta chain was recorded in a study of T-cell reconstitution after alpha-beta-depleted transplantation in children. V trimming: 0 bases; J trimming: 4 bases; junction bases outside the gene matches: 5. The germline V gene encodes CDR1 DFQATT and CDR2 SNEGSKA (reference sequence). The CDR3 contains 14 residues. Library preparation (for TCRbeta) was performed with unique molecular identifiers. Each CDR3 protein gets one entry after TCRdb re-called the PCR reads with MiXCR. The data show approximately 420,000 distinct CDR3 sequences, roughly 11% seen once. This chain uses TRBV20-1 with TRBJ1-2, with 7 bases fitting TRBD1. This sample comprised PBMCs from the stem cell graft donor, obtained from the stem cell graft. The source of this sequence is a human donor who donated a stem cell graft to a child with acute myeloid leukemia. The CDR3 loop reads CSARDQGESYGYTF. The CDR3 coding sequence is TGCAGTGCTAGAGATCAGGGGGAGAGCTATGGCTACACCTTC.